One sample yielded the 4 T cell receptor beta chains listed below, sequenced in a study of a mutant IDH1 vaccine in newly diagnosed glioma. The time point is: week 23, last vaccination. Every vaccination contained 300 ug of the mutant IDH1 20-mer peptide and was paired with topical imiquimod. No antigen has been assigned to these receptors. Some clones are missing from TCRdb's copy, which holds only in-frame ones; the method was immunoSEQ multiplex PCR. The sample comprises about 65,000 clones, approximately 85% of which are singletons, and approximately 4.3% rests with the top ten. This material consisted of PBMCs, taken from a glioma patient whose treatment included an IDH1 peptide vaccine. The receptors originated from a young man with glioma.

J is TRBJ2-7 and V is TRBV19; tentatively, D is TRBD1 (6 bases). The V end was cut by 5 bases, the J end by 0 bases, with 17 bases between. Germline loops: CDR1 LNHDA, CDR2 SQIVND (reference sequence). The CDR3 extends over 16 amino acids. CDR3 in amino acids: CASSSKGQRSSYEQYF. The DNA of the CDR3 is TGTGCCAGTAGTTCAAAAGGACAGAGGAGCTCCTACGAGCAGTACTTC. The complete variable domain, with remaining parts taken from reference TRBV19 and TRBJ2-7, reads DGGITQSPKYLFRKEGQNVTLSCEQNLNHDAMYWYRQDPGQGLRLIYYSQIVNDFQKGDIAEGYSVSREKKESFPLTVTSAQKNPTAFYLCASSSKGQRSSYEQYFGPGTRLTVT.

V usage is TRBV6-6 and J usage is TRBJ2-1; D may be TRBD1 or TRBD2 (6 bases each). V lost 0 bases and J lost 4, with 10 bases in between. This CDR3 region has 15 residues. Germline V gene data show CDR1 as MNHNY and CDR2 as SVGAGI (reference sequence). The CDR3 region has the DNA TGTGCCAGCAGTTACTCGGGGGGCATGTACAATGAGCAGTTCTTC. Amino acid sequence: CASSYSGGMYNEQFF.

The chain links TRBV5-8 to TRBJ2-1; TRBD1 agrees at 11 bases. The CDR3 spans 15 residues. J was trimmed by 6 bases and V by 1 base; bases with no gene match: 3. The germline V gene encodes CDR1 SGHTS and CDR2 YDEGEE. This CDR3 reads CASSLKGTGGNEQFF. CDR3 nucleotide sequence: TGTGCCAGCAGCTTGAAGGGGACAGGGGGCAATGAGCAGTTCTTC.

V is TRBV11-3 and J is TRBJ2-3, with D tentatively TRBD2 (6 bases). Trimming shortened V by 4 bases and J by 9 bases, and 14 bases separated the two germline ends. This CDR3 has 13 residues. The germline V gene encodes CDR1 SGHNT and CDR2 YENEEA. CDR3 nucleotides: TGTGCCAGCAGCTCTGCGGGGACTGGGACGCAGTATTTT. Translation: CASSSAGTGTQYF.